This entry concerns a single T cell receptor beta chain. This clone occurred once. Its target antigen remains unknown. No much larger clone exists at a distance of one base, and base qualities are not known. This sample was included in a study of blood T cell repertoires in COVID-19 (dated by TCRdb to about 2020). About the investigation overall: Samples covering the acute and convalescent phases of COVID-19 were provided by collaborators in the United States, Italy and Spain. A freely available public database, intended as a resource for researchers studying the immune response to SARS-CoV-2, is where the repertoires were released. The dataset comprised deeply sampled blood TCRbeta repertoires from subjects exposed to, actively infected with, or recovered from COVID-19. Sample metadata almost always included a de-identified subject ID, COVID-19 status, age in years and sex. Samples came from the ongoing ImmuneRACE study (first 160 participants) plus 1,254 subjects from 6 global collaborators. The prospective study material was composed of cDNA or gDNA derived from T cells, B-cell-depleted T cells, or PBMCs. Where available, HLA class I and class II types were taken from metadata supplied by the sample provider and were not determined by assay-based typing.

TCRbeta CDR3 regions were amplified from genomic DNA by means of the immunoSEQ Assay, a bias-controlled multiplex PCR. Concerning the study's data processing: The number of nucleated cells in each sample was estimated by amplification of reference gene primers within the assay. To quantify the absolute abundance of each unique TCRbeta CDR3 rearrangement, sequence reads were collapsed and filtered. For each sample, productive Simpson clonality was calculated as the square root of Simpson's diversity index across productive rearrangements. In its TCRdb copy, this immuneACCESS table keeps in-frame sequences only and misses some clones. Where compared with another copy, unresolved V genes explain less than half of these, and the others have no known cause. V and J calls plus clone size are reproduced from that table; the DNA served to infer D and trimming. The sample yields around 190,000 clones; approximately 80% were counted once. The ten largest clonotypes hold approximately 13% of the sample.

CDR1 SGHAT and CDR2 FQNNGV were looked up in the germline V gene. The CDR3 runs 16 residues from the cysteine to the phenylalanine. CDR3 DNA is the only sequence kept; it has 48 bases, read in frame from the first base. V lost 4 bases and J lost 4 bases, and the count of bases not matched to a germline gene is 8. Collaborating institutions collected whole blood in K2EDTA tubes following their own protocols. Collaborator samples were shipped for TCRbeta analysis as frozen whole blood, isolated PBMCs, or DNA extracted from either sample type. Study-level results and caveats: The amount of clinical and demographic metadata varied by source and participant and was provided uncurated.

The clonotype comes from a woman aged 50 to 60 with acute or convalescent COVID-19. The chain employs TRBV11-2 and TRBJ2-5; 11 bases in the middle match TRBD1. The sequencing sample was made of peripheral blood. The CDR3 has the sequence CASSSSGQGGGETQYF. The DNA is TGTGCCAGCAGCTCCTCGGGACAGGGGGGAGGAGAGACCCAGTACTTC.